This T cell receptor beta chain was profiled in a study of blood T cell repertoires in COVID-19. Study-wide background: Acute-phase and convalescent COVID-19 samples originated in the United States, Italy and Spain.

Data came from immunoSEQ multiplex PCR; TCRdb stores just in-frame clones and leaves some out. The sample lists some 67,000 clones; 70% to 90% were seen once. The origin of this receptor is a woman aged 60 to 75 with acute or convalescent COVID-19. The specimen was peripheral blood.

The CDR3 spells CASRTGGQPQHF. The DNA for the CDR3 is TGTGCCAGTAGGACAGGGGGTCAGCCCCAGCATTTT. This chain joins TRBV19 and TRBJ1-5; TRBD1 agrees at 9 bases. CDR1 and CDR2 from the germline V gene are LNHDA and SQIVND (reference sequence). After removal of 6 bases from V and 6 bases from J, the junction contained 0 bases not matched to a gene. The CDR3 sequence is 12 residues long. Based on the CDR3 plus reference TRBV19 and TRBJ1-5, the full variable domain is DGGITQSPKYLFRKEGQNVTLSCEQNLNHDAMYWYRQDPGQGLRLIYYSQIVNDFQKGDIAEGYSVSREKKESFPLTVTSAQKNPTAFYLCASRTGGQPQHFGDGTRLSIL.